Listed below are T cell receptor beta chains from one sample, sequenced in a study of regulatory T cells in long-lasting Graves disease. TCRdb itself ran the multiplex PCR reads through MiXCR, one entry per CDR3 protein. Of over 500,000 distinct CDR3 sequences listed, 15% to 20% are singletons. The sample was also reused in another study, on T cells in Graves' hyperthyroidism and ophthalmopathy.

This sample comprised peripheral blood mononuclear cells (PBMCs), obtained at new diagnosis, from a patient treated with antithyroid drugs. These TCRs come from a man between 18 and 35 years old with Graves disease. CDR3s include the opening cysteine and the closing phenylalanine or tryptophan. D genes are given only for firm matches. Clone size is given for some rows only: seen once, a few or many times, or a class if the clone is expanded.

>TRBJ1-6|TRBV6-1|NA|NA
TGTGCCAGCATCGTGGAGGATTATCGAAATTCACCCCTCCACTTT
CASIVEDYRNSPLHF
>TRBJ2-1|TRBV5-1|NA|many
TGCGCCAGCAGCTTGGAGCCCTTGGGGCGGGAAGAGAATAGCTACAATGAGCAGTTCTTC
CASSLEPLGREENSYNEQFF
>TRBJ1-3|TRBV20-1|NA|few
TGCAGTGGACAGACACCCTCTGGAAACACCATATATTTT
CSGQTPSGNTIYF
>TRBJ1-1|TRBV6-2/TRBV6-3|NA|NA
TGTGCCAGCAGTTATGATGCTTACACTGAAGCTTTCTTT
CASSYDAYTEAFF
>TRBJ1-5|TRBV30|TRBD1|few
TGTGCCTGGAATCGGGACAGGGGAACTCAGCCCCAGCATTTT
CAWNRDRGTQPQHF
>TRBJ1-2|TRBV7-3|NA|many
TGTGCTAGCAGCTCCGGGGGGCATGGCTACTCCTTC
CASSSGGHGYSF
>TRBJ2-1|TRBV6-9|TRBD2|many
TGTGCCAGCAGTTATTGCGGGAGGGCCATCGATGAGCAGTTCTTC
CASSYCGRAIDEQFF
>TRBJ1-5|TRBV28|NA|many
TGTGCCAGCAGTTCTGGGCAGGGAAATTCTCAGCCCCAGCATTTT
CASSSGQGNSQPQHF
>TRBJ2-7|TRBV2|TRBD1|many
TGTGCCAGCAAAAGACAGGGAACCTACGAGCAGTACTTC
CASKRQGTYEQYF
>TRBJ1-5|TRBV7-8|NA|NA
TGTGCCAGCAGCGGGCGGGCCGCCGATCAGCCCCAGCATTTT
CASSGRAADQPQHF
>TRBJ1-1|TRBV2|NA|many
TGTGCCAGCAGTGCGAGCGAGACTGAAGCTTTCTTT
CASSASETEAFF
>TRBJ1-6|TRBV2|NA|many
TGTGCCAGCAAGGGGGAGGGCTCACCCCTCCACTTT
CASKGEGSPLHF
>TRBJ2-1|TRBV7-9|TRBD1|NA
TGTGCCAGCAGCATCGCAGGGGGCGGTGAGCAGTTCTTC
CASSIAGGGEQFF
>TRBJ1-1|TRBV12-3/TRBV12-4|TRBD1|many
TGTGCCAGCAGTTCGGGACAGGGGGGGATGAACACTGAAGCTTTCTTT
CASSSGQGGMNTEAFF
>TRBJ1-5|TRBV5-1|TRBD1|NA
TGCGCCAGCAGCTTGTCGACAGGGAGTAGGCCCCAGCATTTT
CASSLSTGSRPQHF
>TRBJ2-7|TRBV7-2|TRBD1|NA
TGTGCCAGCAGGGCTCGACAGGGCCTATCCTACGAGCAGTACTTC
CASRARQGLSYEQYF
>TRBJ2-7|TRBV4-1|NA|NA
TGCGCCAGCAGCCAAGTTAGGGGTGGGACCGAGCAGTACTTC
CASSQVRGGTEQYF